This is a list of T cell receptor beta chains from one sample in a study of blood T cell repertoires in COVID-19. The protocol was immunoSEQ multiplex PCR, while the TCRdb copy is restricted to in-frame clones and leaves out a portion. The table has roughly 160,000 clones, 79% seen once. Sample: peripheral blood. The source is a woman between 55 and 75 years old with COVID-19, enrolled during active disease. CDR3s include the opening cysteine and the closing phenylalanine or tryptophan. The order of the fields is D gene, clone size, J gene, V gene, CDR3 protein, CDR3 DNA. The D gene is left open where the match is weak. For some rows the clone size is stated as once, few or many, or as a class when expanded; others skip it.

>.|once|TRBJ1-3|TRBV7-2
CASSLQMFGQSSGNTIYF
TGTGCCAGCAGCTTACAGATGTTTGGGCAGAGCTCTGGAAACACCATATATTTT
>.|.|TRBJ1-5|TRBV3-1/TRBV3-2
CASSQDGAVNQPQHF
TGTGCCAGCAGCCAAGACGGAGCAGTCAATCAGCCCCAGCATTTT
>.|.|TRBJ2-1|TRBV11-2
CASSLGQPYNEQFF
TGTGCCAGCAGCTTAGGACAGCCCTACAATGAGCAGTTCTTC
>.|.|TRBJ2-3|TRBV5-1
CASSLERQDTDTQYF
TGCGCCAGCAGCCTGGAGAGACAGGACACAGATACGCAGTATTTT
>.|few|TRBJ2-4|TRBV21-1
CASSKEGGESLMAKNIQYF
TGTGCCAGCAGCAAAGAGGGAGGGGAATCGCTAATGGCCAAAAACATTCAGTACTTC
>.|.|TRBJ2-3|TRBV29-1
CSVSLTDTQYF
TGCAGCGTTTCTCTCACAGATACGCAGTATTTT
>.|few|TRBJ2-4|TRBV19
CASSIIGVAGKNIQYF
TGTGCCAGTAGTATAATCGGGGTGGCCGGGAAAAACATTCAGTACTTC
>TRBD1|.|TRBJ2-1|TRBV25-1
CASSDPGGAYNEQFF
TGTGCCAGCAGTGATCCAGGGGGCGCCTACAATGAGCAGTTCTTC
>.|.|TRBJ1-1|TRBV6-5
CASSYAGTGTEAFF
TGTGCCAGCAGTTACGCAGGAACAGGGACTGAAGCTTTCTTT
>TRBD1|.|TRBJ1-1|TRBV18
CASSPYVRGTGRENTEAFF
TGTGCCAGCTCACCCTACGTAAGGGGGACAGGGAGGGAGAACACTGAAGCTTTCTTT
>.|.|TRBJ2-3|TRBV5-4
CASSLVGGDTQYF
TGTGCCAGCAGCTTGGTAGGGGGAGATACGCAGTATTTT
>.|.|TRBJ2-2|TRBV5-1
CASRLGHVNTGELFF
TGCGCCAGCAGGTTGGGACACGTGAACACCGGGGAGCTGTTTTTT
>.|once|TRBJ1-1|TRBV29-1
CSVVSGGTEAFF
TGCAGCGTTGTATCCGGGGGCACTGAAGCTTTCTTT
>TRBD2|.|TRBJ2-3|TRBV18
CASSPASSGRDTQYF
TGTGCCAGCTCACCAGCCTCTAGCGGGAGAGATACGCAGTATTTT
>.|once|TRBJ1-2|TRBV18
CASSPLDRGRSDGYTF
TGTGCCAGCTCACCACTGGACCGGGGTAGGTCTGACGGCTACACCTTC
>.|.|TRBJ2-6|TRBV27
CASSSLTTVAGANVLTF
TGTGCCAGCAGTTCACTAACGACGGTGGCTGGGGCCAACGTCCTGACTTTC
>TRBD1|.|TRBJ1-4|TRBV5-1
CASSSARDRFNEKLFF
TGCGCCAGCAGCTCGGCCCGGGACAGGTTTAATGAAAAACTGTTTTTT
>TRBD2|.|TRBJ2-4|TRBV11-2
CASSLRRGGGDSKNIQYF
TGTGCCAGCAGCTTAAGGAGGGGCGGGGGAGATAGCAAAAACATTCAGTACTTC
>.|.|TRBJ1-1|TRBV29-1
CSVRGAGNTEAFF
TGCAGCGTTCGTGGGGCAGGCAACACTGAAGCTTTCTTT
>TRBD2|.|TRBJ2-2|TRBV7-3
CASSLGTRNTGELFF
TGTGCCAGCAGCCTTGGGACTAGAAACACCGGGGAGCTGTTTTTT
>TRBD1|.|TRBJ2-5|TRBV5-6
CASSVAPKTGGRETQYF
TGTGCCAGCAGCGTAGCACCTAAGACAGGGGGCCGGGAGACCCAGTACTTC
>.|.|TRBJ2-7|TRBV9
CASSVTGMGVEQYF
TGTGCCAGCAGCGTTACGGGGATGGGCGTCGAGCAGTACTTC
>TRBD2|.|TRBJ2-1|TRBV5-4
CASSSAGGSHEQFF
TGTGCCAGCAGCTCAGCAGGCGGGAGTCATGAGCAGTTCTTC
>.|.|TRBJ2-2|TRBV24-1
CATSDFGSGSTGELFF
TGTGCCACCAGTGATTTTGGTAGCGGCTCCACCGGGGAGCTGTTTTTT
>.|.|TRBJ1-4|TRBV7-9
CASSPHIGQTSTNEKLFF
TGTGCCAGCAGCCCCCACATAGGCCAGACTTCAACTAATGAAAAACTGTTTTTT